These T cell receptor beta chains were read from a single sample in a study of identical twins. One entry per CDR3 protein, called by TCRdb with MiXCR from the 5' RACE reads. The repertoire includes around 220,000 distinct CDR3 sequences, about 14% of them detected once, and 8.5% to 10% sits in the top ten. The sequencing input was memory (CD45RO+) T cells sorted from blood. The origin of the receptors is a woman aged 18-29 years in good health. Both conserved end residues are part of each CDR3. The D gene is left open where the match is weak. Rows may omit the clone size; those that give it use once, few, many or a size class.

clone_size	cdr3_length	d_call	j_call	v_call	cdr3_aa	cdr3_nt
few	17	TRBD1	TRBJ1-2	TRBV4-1	CASSQYGQGRVDYGYTF	TGCGCCAGCAGCCAATACGGACAGGGGCGCGTTGACTATGGCTACACCTTC
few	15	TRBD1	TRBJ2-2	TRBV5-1	CASRIGTAFFGELFF	TGCGCCAGCAGAATTGGGACAGCCTTCTTCGGGGAGCTGTTTTTT
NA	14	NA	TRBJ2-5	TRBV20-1	CSARDGGKAETQYF	TGCAGTGCTAGAGATGGCGGGAAGGCGGAGACCCAGTACTTC
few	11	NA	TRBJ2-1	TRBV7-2	CASSYTDEQFF	TGTGCCAGCAGCTACACGGATGAGCAGTTCTTC
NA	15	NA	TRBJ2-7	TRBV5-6	CASSSRRRGTYEQYF	TGTGCCAGCAGCTCCAGAAGAAGGGGGACCTACGAGCAGTACTTC
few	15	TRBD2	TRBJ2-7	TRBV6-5	CASSYMASGGYEQYF	TGTGCCAGCAGTTACATGGCTAGCGGGGGCTACGAGCAGTACTTC
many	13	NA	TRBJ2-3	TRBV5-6	CASSSTGTDTQYF	TGTGCCAGCAGCTCGACTGGGACAGATACGCAGTATTTT
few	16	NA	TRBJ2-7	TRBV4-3	CASSQTSAMGVYEQYF	TGCGCCAGCAGCCAAACTTCTGCGATGGGTGTCTACGAGCAGTACTTC
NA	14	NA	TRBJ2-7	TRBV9	CASSVALGSYEQYF	TGTGCCAGCAGCGTAGCTCTCGGCAGTTACGAGCAGTACTTC
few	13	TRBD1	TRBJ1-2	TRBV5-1	CASKKGQFYGYTF	TGCGCCAGCAAAAAGGGACAGTTTTATGGCTACACCTTC
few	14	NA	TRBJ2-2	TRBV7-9	CASSVTGNTGELFF	TGTGCCAGCAGCGTAACAGGGAACACCGGGGAGCTGTTTTTT
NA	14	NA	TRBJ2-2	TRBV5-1	CASTQGSGTGELFF	TGCGCCAGCACGCAGGGGAGTGGCACCGGGGAGCTGTTTTTT
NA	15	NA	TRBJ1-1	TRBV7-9	CASSLGRGMNTEAFF	TGTGCCAGCAGCTTAGGCCGGGGGATGAACACTGAAGCTTTCTTT
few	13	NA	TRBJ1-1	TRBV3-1	CASSQDANTEAFF	TGTGCCAGCAGCCAAGATGCGAACACTGAAGCTTTCTTT
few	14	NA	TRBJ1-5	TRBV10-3	CATATGISNQPQHF	TGTGCCACCGCGACAGGAATTAGCAATCAGCCCCAGCATTTT
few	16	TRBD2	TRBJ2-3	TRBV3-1	CASSPRWGGGTDTQYF	TGTGCCAGCAGCCCCCGTTGGGGGGGAGGCACAGATACGCAGTATTTT
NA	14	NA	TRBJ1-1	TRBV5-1	CASSLGGSNTEAFF	TGCGCCAGCAGCTTGGGTGGTTCGAACACTGAAGCTTTCTTT
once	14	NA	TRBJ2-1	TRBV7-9	CASSLSARGGEQFF	TGTGCCAGCAGCTTGTCCGCCCGAGGAGGTGAGCAGTTCTTC
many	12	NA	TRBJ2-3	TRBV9	CASSAGGDTQYF	TGTGCCAGCAGCGCCGGAGGAGATACGCAGTATTTT
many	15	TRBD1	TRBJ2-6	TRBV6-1	CASSAGGAGANVLTF	TGTGCCAGCAGTGCAGGGGGCGCTGGGGCCAACGTCCTGACTTTC
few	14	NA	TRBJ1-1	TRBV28	CASSLTGSGAEAFF	TGTGCCAGCAGTTTAACAGGGTCCGGCGCTGAAGCTTTCTTT
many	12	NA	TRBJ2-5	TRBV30	CAWSVLGETQYF	TGTGCCTGGAGTGTACTAGGGGAGACCCAGTACTTC
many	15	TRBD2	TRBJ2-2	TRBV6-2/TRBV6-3	CASSSSSGNTGELFF	TGTGCCAGCAGTTCCTCTAGCGGGAACACCGGGGAGCTGTTTTTT
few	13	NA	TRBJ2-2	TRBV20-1	CSATGANTGELFF	TGCAGTGCAACGGGGGCGAACACCGGGGAGCTGTTTTTT
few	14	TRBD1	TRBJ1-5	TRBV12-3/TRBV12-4	CASRMDRANQPQHF	TGTGCCAGCAGAATGGACAGGGCGAATCAGCCCCAGCATTTT